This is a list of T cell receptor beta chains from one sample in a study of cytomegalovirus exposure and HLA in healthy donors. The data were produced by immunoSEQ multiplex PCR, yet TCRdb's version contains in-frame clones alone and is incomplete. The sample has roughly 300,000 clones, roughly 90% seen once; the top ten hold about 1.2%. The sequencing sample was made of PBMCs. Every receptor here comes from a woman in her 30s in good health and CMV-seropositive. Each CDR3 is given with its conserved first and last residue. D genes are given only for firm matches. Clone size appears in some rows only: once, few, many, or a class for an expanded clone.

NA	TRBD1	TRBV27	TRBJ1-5	CASSLTQGAGQPQHF	TGTGCCAGCAGTCTCACACAGGGGGCGGGTCAGCCCCAGCATTTT
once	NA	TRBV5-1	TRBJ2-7	CASSQAPLLQGSYEQYF	TGCGCCAGCAGTCAAGCCCCTCTCCTACAGGGCTCCTACGAGCAGTACTTC
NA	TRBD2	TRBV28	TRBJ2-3	CASSPPPSGKGTDTQYF	TGTGCCAGCAGTCCACCTCCTAGCGGGAAGGGCACAGATACGCAGTATTTT
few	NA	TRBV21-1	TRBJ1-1	CASTCVSNTEAFF	TGTGCCAGCACTTGCGTGTCGAACACTGAAGCTTTCTTT
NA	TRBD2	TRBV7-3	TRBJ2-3	CASSVTSGGGDTQYF	TGTGCCAGCAGCGTGACTAGCGGGGGAGGGGATACGCAGTATTTT
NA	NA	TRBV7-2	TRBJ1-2	CASSLTEFYGYTF	TGTGCCAGCAGCTTGACGGAATTCTATGGCTACACCTTC
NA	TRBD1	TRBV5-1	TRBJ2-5	CASSLVGPDRGRETQYF	TGCGCCAGCAGCTTGGTGGGACCTGACAGGGGGAGAGAGACCCAGTACTTC
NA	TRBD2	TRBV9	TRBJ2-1	CASSVSSGGALVNEQFF	TGTGCCAGCAGCGTTTCTAGCGGGGGGGCTTTGGTAAATGAGCAGTTCTTC
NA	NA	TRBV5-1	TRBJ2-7	CASSLTNYEQYF	TGCGCCAGCAGCTTGACGAACTACGAGCAGTACTTC
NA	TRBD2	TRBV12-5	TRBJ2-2	CASGFTSGGTGELFF	TGTGCTAGTGGTTTTACTAGCGGGGGCACCGGGGAGCTGTTTTTT
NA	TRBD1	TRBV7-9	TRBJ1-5	CASSSGQGEGQPQHF	TGTGCCAGCAGCTCAGGACAGGGGGAGGGTCAGCCCCAGCATTTT
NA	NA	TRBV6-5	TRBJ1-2	CASRATLGGYGYTF	TGTGCCAGCAGGGCTACCCTAGGGGGGTACGGCTACACCTTC
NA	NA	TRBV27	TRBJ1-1	CASSLGENTEAFF	TGTGCCAGCAGTTTAGGCGAGAACACTGAAGCTTTCTTT
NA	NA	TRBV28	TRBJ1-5	CASRGTISNQPQHF	TGTGCCAGCAGAGGGACTATTAGCAATCAGCCCCAGCATTTT
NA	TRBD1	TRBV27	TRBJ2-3	CASSNPGQNTDTQYF	TGTGCCAGCAGTAACCCGGGACAGAACACAGATACGCAGTATTTT
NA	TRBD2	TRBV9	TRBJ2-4	CASSGGGGRAFGIQYF	TGTGCCAGCAGCGGCGGAGGCGGGAGGGCCTTTGGCATTCAGTACTTC
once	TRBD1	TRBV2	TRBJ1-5	CASRVDRGGNQPQHF	TGTGCCAGCAGGGTGGACAGGGGGGGCAATCAGCCCCAGCATTTT
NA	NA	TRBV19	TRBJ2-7	CASSMGASRPAEEQYF	TGTGCCAGTAGTATGGGCGCTAGCCGACCGGCGGAGGAGCAGTACTTC
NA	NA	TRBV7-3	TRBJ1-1	CASSKPRKMNTEAFF	TGTGCCAGCAGTAAACCCAGAAAAATGAACACTGAAGCTTTCTTT
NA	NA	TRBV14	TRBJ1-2	CASSQGPGPNYGYTF	TGTGCCAGCAGCCAAGGCCCAGGACCTAACTATGGCTACACCTTC
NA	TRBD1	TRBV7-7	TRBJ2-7	CASSLGTGPTYEQYF	TGTGCCAGCAGCCTAGGGACAGGGCCGACCTACGAGCAGTACTTC
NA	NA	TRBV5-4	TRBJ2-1	CASSSGPYNEQFF	TGTGCCAGCAGCTCCGGCCCCTACAATGAGCAGTTCTTC
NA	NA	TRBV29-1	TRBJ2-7	CSVVGGSYEQYF	TGCAGCGTTGTAGGGGGGTCCTACGAGCAGTACTTC
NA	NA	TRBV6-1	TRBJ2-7	CASSVARGSYEQYF	TGTGCCAGCAGTGTGGCCAGGGGTTCCTACGAGCAGTACTTC
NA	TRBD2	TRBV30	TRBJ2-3	CARTSGTSLDTQYF	TGTGCCCGAACCTCCGGGACTAGCCTAGATACGCAGTATTTT
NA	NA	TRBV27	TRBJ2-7	CASSLSNSGRREQYF	TGTGCCAGCAGTTTATCGAATTCGGGACGGCGTGAGCAGTACTTC
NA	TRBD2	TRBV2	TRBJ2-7	CASSALAGGAYEQYF	TGTGCCAGCAGTGCACTAGCGGGAGGTGCGTACGAGCAGTACTTC
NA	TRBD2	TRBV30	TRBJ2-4	CAWSVVGLAGVVNIQYF	TGTGCCTGGAGTGTAGTGGGACTAGCGGGAGTCGTAAACATTCAGTACTTC
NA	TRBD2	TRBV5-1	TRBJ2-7	CASSLGVAGGLDEQYF	TGCGCCAGCAGCTTGGGCGTAGCGGGAGGGCTGGACGAGCAGTACTTC